This T cell receptor beta chain is drawn from a study of OX40 agonist ivuxolimab in advanced cancers. Across the study: Of mixed ages from about 20 to 85 and averaging about 65 years, the group was roughly 85% male. Patients achieving partial responses numbered three: one hepatocellular carcinoma case and two cutaneous melanoma cases.

Points on this clone: What it recognizes is unknown.

TCRdb keeps only in-frame clones here, not all; method: immunoSEQ multiplex PCR. The sample holds tens of thousands of clones; around 83% are singletons and the top ten take approximately 1.5%. The CDR3 is 13 amino acids. The V end was cut by 0 bases, the J end by 4 bases, with 6 bases between. The germline CDR1 and CDR2 sequences are GTSNPN and SVGIG (reference sequence). Points from the study as a whole: Normalized expansion of T-cell clones was also low for some nonresponders.

This chain links TRBV30 with TRBJ1-4; D is undetermined. Material: CD4+ or CD8+ T cells sorted from blood, obtained in a trial of the OX40 agonist ivuxolimab. This receptor was taken from an adult with an advanced solid tumor such as melanoma, head and neck, liver or kidney cancer. CDR3 in amino acids: CAWSVRGNEKLFF. The CDR3 DNA sequence: TGTGCCTGGAGTGTACGGGGTAATGAAAAACTGTTTTTT. Together with reference TRBV30 and TRBJ1-4, the CDR3 gives the full variable domain: SQTIHQWPATLVQPVGSPLSLECTVEGTSNPNLYWYRQAAGRGLQLLFYSVGIGQISSEVPQNLSASRPQDRQFILSSKKLLLSDSGFYLCAWSVRGNEKLFFGSGTQLSVL.